The 29 T cell receptor beta chains below come from one sample, sequenced in a study of T cell changes during pregnancy in multiple sclerosis. Profiling relied on immunoSEQ multiplex PCR, and the TCRdb table lists in-frame clones only, not all of them. The sample has 50,000 to 65,000 clones; roughly 90% are singletons. The specimen was peripheral blood, collected in the first trimester of pregnancy. The receptors originated from a female donor with multiple sclerosis, enrolled in a pregnancy study.

The chain has TRBV27 and TRBJ1-2; D unclear. The CDR3 has 14 amino acids. With 5 bases removed from V and 8 bases from J, the gap between germline ends came to 18 bases. The germline V gene has CDR1 MNHEY and CDR2 SMNVEV (reference sequence). CDR3 in amino acids: CASSPRYLPGGYTF. The DNA of the CDR3 is TGTGCCAGCAGTCCCCGGTACCTACCCGGGGGCTACACCTTC.

The rearrangement uses TRBV5-1 and TRBJ2-1; weak D call: TRBD1 (6 bases). Germline-derived CDR1 and CDR2 are SGHRS and YFSETQ. CDR3 length equals 16 residues. V dropped 0 bases and J dropped 0 bases, with 10 bases sitting between them. CDR3 in amino acids: CASSLAGTLSYNEQFF. The DNA of the CDR3 is TGCGCCAGCAGCTTGGCGGGGACACTCTCCTACAATGAGCAGTTCTTC.

The table lists this clone with a count of one. The chain carries TRBV5-1 and TRBJ2-5; possible D gene TRBD1, 8 bases. The germline gives CDR1 SGHRS, CDR2 YFSETQ. V gave up 5 bases and J gave up 3 bases, with 14 bases separating them. This CDR3 comprises 14 residues. CDR3 coding DNA: TGCGCCAGCAGGGCCACAGGGGGGGAAGAGACCCAGTACTTC. It yields the protein CASRATGGEETQYF.

The chain carries TRBV6-4 and TRBJ2-2; maybe TRBD2 (6 bases). V was clipped by 7 bases and J by 6 bases, with 15 bases between them. Germline CDR1 is MRHNA and CDR2 is SNTAGT. This CDR3 region has 14 residues. The CDR3 coding sequence is TGTGCCAGCACACTAGCTCCATCAGCCGGGGAGCTGTTTTTT. Protein product: CASTLAPSAGELFF.

The chain employs TRBV5-1 and TRBJ2-2; tentatively, D is TRBD1 (6 bases). CDR1 SGHRS and CDR2 YFSETQ come from the germline V gene. The CDR3 is made up of 14 amino acids. V was pared by 4 bases and J by 5 bases, with 12 bases between. CDR3 region: CASSLDGQTGELFF. CDR3 nucleotides: TGCGCCAGCAGCCTAGATGGACAGACCGGGGAGCTGTTTTTT. Filled out from reference TRBV5-1 and TRBJ2-2, the complete variable domain reads KAGVTQTPRYLIKTRGQQVTLSCSPISGHRSVSWYQQTPGQGLQFLFEYFSETQRNKGNFPGRFSGRQFSNSRSEMNVSTLELGDSALYLCASSLDGQTGELFFGEGSRLTVL.

The J gene is TRBJ1-4, the V gene TRBV13; D is perhaps TRBD1 (5 bases). CDR3 length equals 16 residues. Trimming stripped 5 bases from V and 10 bases from J, with 23 bases between. Germline assignment: CDR1 PRHDT and CDR2 FYEKMQ (reference sequence). CDR3 region: CASSPLKAGGLGKLFF. CDR3 coding DNA: TGTGCCAGCAGCCCACTAAAGGCCGGGGGTCTGGGAAAACTGTTTTTT. The whole variable domain, remainder taken from reference TRBV13 and TRBJ1-4, is AAGVIQSPRHLIKEKRETATLKCYPIPRHDTVYWYQQGPGQDPQFLISFYEKMQSDKGSIPDRFSAQQFSDYHSELNMSSLELGDSALYFCASSPLKAGGLGKLFFGSGTQLSVL.

Only one count was recorded for this clone. The rearrangement joins TRBV19 to TRBJ1-5; D unclear. The CDR3 loop spans 13 amino acids. Germline CDR1 and CDR2: LNHDA and SQIVND (reference sequence). Between the trimmed V and J ends, which lost 5 bases and 2 bases, there was a span of 7 bases. In DNA, the CDR3 is TGTGCCAGTAGTTGGAGGGGCAATCAGCCCCAGCATTTT. Protein sequence: CASSWRGNQPQHF.

V usage is TRBV19 and J usage is TRBJ1-4, with unresolved D. The CDR3 has 13 residues. Deletions cut 2 bases from V and 8 bases from J, with 9 bases between. Germline CDR1 is LNHDA and CDR2 is SQIVND (reference sequence). CDR3 coding DNA: TGTGCCAGTAGTATATCATCCCCCGAAAAACTGTTTTTT. It specifies CASSISSPEKLFF.

J is TRBJ1-4 and V is TRBV27; 8 bases map to TRBD1. Germline-derived CDR1 and CDR2 are MNHEY and SMNVEV (reference sequence). This CDR3 spans 16 amino acids. V shed 3 bases and J 5 bases; nucleotides not matched to a gene: 8. The CDR3 nucleotides are TGTGCCAGCAGTTTGCGCAACAGGGGGGGGAATGAAAAACTGTTTTTT. Residues: CASSLRNRGGNEKLFF.

V is TRBV5-4 and J is TRBJ1-5, with 8 nucleotides matching TRBD1. Germline loops: CDR1 SGHNT, CDR2 YYREEE (reference sequence). The CDR3 sequence is 14 residues long. V trimming: 4 bases; J trimming: 3 bases; junction bases outside the gene matches: 3. Here the CDR3 DNA reads TGTGCCAGCAGCGTGGACAGGGACAATCAGCCCCAGCATTTT. The encoded protein is CASSVDRDNQPQHF.

This clone came up once. The chain employs TRBV10-1 and TRBJ1-1; 8 bases align to TRBD1. J was trimmed by 1 base and V by 6 bases; bases with no gene match: 7. The CDR3 has 15 residues. Germline-derived CDR1 and CDR2 are WNHNN and SYGVQD (reference sequence). The CDR3 DNA reads as TGCGCCAGCAGCTGGACAGGGAGTAGGAACACTGAAGCTTTCTTT. Its protein is CASSWTGSRNTEAFF.

The V gene is TRBV7-2, the J gene TRBJ2-1, with TRBD1 matching over 9 bases. V was pared by 8 bases and J by 2 bases, with 7 bases of the junction left unmatched. Germline values: CDR1 SGHTA, CDR2 FQGNSA. The length of the CDR3 is 15 residues. CDR3 sequence reads: CASRSGTGTYNEQFF. CDR3 sequence (DNA): TGTGCCAGCCGATCCGGGACAGGGACCTACAATGAGCAGTTCTTC.

J is TRBJ2-5 and V is TRBV21-1; the table's D call TRBD1 went unverified against the DNA. TRBV21-1 is tagged as a pseudogene. CDR3 size: 19 residues. CDR3 bases: TGTGCCAGCAGCTCCGTAGGCAGGGGCAAATTATTCCTCCAAGAGACCCAGTACTTC. The encoded protein is CASSSVGRGKLFLQETQYF.

The chain links TRBV6-5 to TRBJ2-7, with TRBD2 matching over 8 bases. The J segment lost 0 bases and the V segment lost 8 bases, leaving 9 bases of the junction unmatched. Germline V gives CDR1 MNHEY, CDR2 SVGAGI. The CDR3 extends over 15 amino acids. DNA for the CDR3: TGTGCCAGCGCCCCTTTGGCGGGGGGCTCCTACGAGCAGTACTTC. This codes for CASAPLAGGSYEQYF.

V is TRBV30 and J is TRBJ1-1; D not certain. Trimming cost V 2 bases and J 0 bases, with 4 bases left between them. Per germline, CDR1 GTSNPN and CDR2 SVGIG (reference sequence). The CDR3 has 12 amino acids. DNA for the CDR3: TGTGCCTGGAGTAGAGTGAACACTGAAGCTTTCTTT. Its protein is CAWSRVNTEAFF.

This clone was counted a few times. This chain links TRBV9 with TRBJ2-2, with a tentative D call TRBD2 (6 bases). Trimming took off 0 bases at V and 6 bases at J, with 15 bases between the two ends. This CDR3 comprises 16 residues. Looked up from germline, CDR1 is SGDLS and CDR2 is YYNGEE. The CDR3 nucleotides are TGTGCCAGCAGCGTAGCTCTTAGCGGAAGGGCCGGGGAGCTGTTTTTT. Amino acid sequence: CASSVALSGRAGELFF. The complete variable domain, with remaining parts taken from reference TRBV9 and TRBJ2-2, reads DSGVTQTPKHLITATGQRVTLRCSPRSGDLSVYWYQQSLDQGLQFLIQYYNGEERAKGNILERFSAQQFPDLHSELNLSSLELGDSALYFCASSVALSGRAGELFFGEGSRLTVL.

The sample holds a few counts of this clone. The J gene is TRBJ2-1, the V gene TRBV5-1; the D is unclear. V lost 0 bases to trimming and J lost 6 bases, with 7 bases between them. From germline, CDR1 is SGHRS and CDR2 YFSETQ. The CDR3 is 13 amino acids. The CDR3 DNA reads TGCGCCAGCAGCTTGGAGAGTGGCAATGAGCAGTTCTTC. It encodes CASSLESGNEQFF.

The rearrangement uses TRBV18 and TRBJ2-2, with 7 positions matching TRBD1. The junction had 10 bases not matched to a gene; V was cut back by 6 bases and J by 3 bases. CDR1 is KGHSH and CDR2 is LQKENI in the germline V gene. The CDR3 runs 16 residues. CDR3 DNA sequence: TGTGCCAGCTCGCCGCGACAGGGAAGTTACACCGGGGAGCTGTTTTTT. Translated: CASSPRQGSYTGELFF. Full variable domain (rest looked up from reference TRBV18 and TRBJ2-2): NAGVMQNPRHLVRRRGQEARLRCSPMKGHSHVYWYRQLPEEGLKFMVYLQKENIIDESGMPKERFSAEFPKEGPSILRIQQVVRGDSAAYFCASSPRQGSYTGELFFGEGSRLTVL.

The chain joins TRBV18 to TRBJ2-1; 12 bases match TRBD2. CDR3 length: 17 amino acids. In germline, CDR1 is KGHSH, CDR2 LQKENI. The ends lost 1 base at V and 7 bases at J; junction bases unmatched: 8. The CDR3 sequence is CASSPLQQGLAGNEQFF. The CDR3 nucleotides are TGTGCCAGCTCACCACTCCAGCAAGGACTAGCGGGAAATGAGCAGTTCTTC.

The rearrangement joins TRBV6-5 to TRBJ2-3; tentative D call: TRBD2 (5 bases). CDR3 length equals 14 residues. Germline V CDR1 and CDR2: MNHEY, SVGAGI. Trimming took off 2 bases at V and 2 bases at J, with 8 bases between the two ends. The DNA for the CDR3 is TGTGCCAGCAGTTACATCGGGGTCACAGATACGCAGTATTTT. The encoded protein is CASSYIGVTDTQYF.

The genes are TRBV4-3 and TRBJ2-3, with 10 nucleotides matching TRBD2. From germline, CDR1 is LGHNA and CDR2 YSLEER. The CDR3 runs to 16 residues. The J segment lost 2 bases and the V segment lost 3 bases, leaving 5 bases of the junction unmatched. This CDR3 is CASSHRTSGTTDTQYF. DNA for the CDR3: TGCGCCAGCAGCCATCGGACTAGCGGAACCACAGATACGCAGTATTTT.

The chain combines TRBV6-1 with TRBJ1-5, with D perhaps matching TRBD1 (5 bases). CDR1 and CDR2 (germline): MNHNS, SASEGT. V was cut by 4 bases and J by 6 bases, with 16 bases left in between. The CDR3 totals 15 residues. The chain's CDR3 is CASSGGVAGIQPQHF. The CDR3 DNA sequence: TGTGCCAGCAGTGGGGGGGTTGCGGGGATTCAGCCCCAGCATTTT.

This clone occurred once. J is TRBJ2-5 and V is TRBV2; 7 bases align to TRBD2. There are 14 residues in the CDR3. Germline V gene data show CDR1 as SNHLY and CDR2 as FYNNEI. Trimming cost V 7 bases and J 5 bases; bases outside gene matches: 10. The DNA of the CDR3 is TGTGCCAGCATGGGCGGGAGATCGGCGGAGACCCAGTACTTC. It yields the protein CASMGGRSAETQYF.

The chain carries TRBV5-1 and TRBJ1-4, with 9 bases identical to TRBD1. V lost 0 bases, J lost 8 bases, and 2 bases stayed unmatched. The CDR3 consists of 14 residues. Germline loops: CDR1 SGHRS, CDR2 YFSETQ. The CDR3 region has the DNA TGCGCCAGCAGCTTGGGGACAGGGGAGGAAAAACTGTTTTTT. Amino acid sequence: CASSLGTGEEKLFF.

The genes are TRBV2 and TRBJ1-5; D not certain. The CDR3 is 14 amino acids. The ends were cut back, 6 bases at V and 6 bases at J, with 15 bases in the middle. Germline V gene data show CDR1 as SNHLY and CDR2 as FYNNEI. The CDR3 reads CASRGSGLSQPQHF. The CDR3 nucleotides read TGTGCCAGCAGGGGGTCGGGGTTGAGTCAGCCCCAGCATTTT. The complete variable domain, with remaining parts taken from reference TRBV2 and TRBJ1-5, reads EPEVTQTPSHQVTQMGQEVILRCVPISNHLYFYWYRQILGQKVEFLVSFYNNEISEKSEIFDDQFSVERPDGSNFTLKIRSTKLEDSAMYFCASRGSGLSQPQHFGDGTRLSIL.

The J gene is TRBJ1-2, the V gene TRBV28; TRBD1 might be the D (6 bases). Trimming took off 3 bases at V and 8 bases at J, with 16 bases between the two ends. Germline-derived CDR1 and CDR2 are MDHEN and SYDVKM. CDR3 length: 14 residues. The CDR3 sequence is CASSFNRVATGYTF. The CDR3 DNA is TGTGCCAGCAGTTTCAACAGGGTGGCGACGGGCTACACCTTC.

The CDR3 reads CASSPGQGRDGYTF. Written as DNA, the CDR3 is TGCGCCAGCAGCCCCGGACAGGGTCGGGATGGCTACACCTTC. This chain connects TRBV4-1 to TRBJ1-2; TRBD1 matches 8 bases. V lost 4 bases to trimming and J lost 6 bases; unmatched junction nucleotides: 7. The germline V gene encodes CDR1 MGHRA and CDR2 YSYEKL. The CDR3 is 14 amino acids.

The chain combines TRBV7-9 with TRBJ1-2; D gene unclear. Between the trimmed V and J ends, which lost 1 base and 7 bases, there was a span of 7 bases. Germline V lookup: CDR1 SEHNR, CDR2 FQNEAQ (reference sequence). This CDR3 spans 12 amino acids. The CDR3, as DNA: TGTGCCAGCAGCTTAGAGACATTTGGCTACACCTTC. This gives the protein CASSLETFGYTF.

V is TRBV28 and J is TRBJ2-7; 10 nucleotides match TRBD2. The trim removed 8 bases at V and 4 bases at J, leaving 11 bases unmatched. CDR1 and CDR2 (germline): MDHEN, SYDVKM. The CDR3 sequence is 15 residues long. The DNA for the CDR3 is TGTGCCAGCCTCCCCACCGGGACTAGCGATTACGAGCAGTACTTC. This encodes CASLPTGTSDYEQYF.